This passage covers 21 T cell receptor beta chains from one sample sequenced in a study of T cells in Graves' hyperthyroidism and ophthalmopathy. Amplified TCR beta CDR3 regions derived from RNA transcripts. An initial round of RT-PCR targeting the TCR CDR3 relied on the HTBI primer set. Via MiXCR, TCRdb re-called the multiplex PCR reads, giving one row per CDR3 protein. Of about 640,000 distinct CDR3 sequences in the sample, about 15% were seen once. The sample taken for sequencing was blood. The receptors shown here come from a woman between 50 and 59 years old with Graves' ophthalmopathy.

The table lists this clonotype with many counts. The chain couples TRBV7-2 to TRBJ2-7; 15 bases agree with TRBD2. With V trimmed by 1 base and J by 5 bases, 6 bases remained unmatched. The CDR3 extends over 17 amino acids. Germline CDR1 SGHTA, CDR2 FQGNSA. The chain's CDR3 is CASSLGTSGRALHEQYF. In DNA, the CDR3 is TGTGCCAGCAGCTTAGGGACTAGCGGGAGGGCCCTTCACGAGCAGTACTTC.

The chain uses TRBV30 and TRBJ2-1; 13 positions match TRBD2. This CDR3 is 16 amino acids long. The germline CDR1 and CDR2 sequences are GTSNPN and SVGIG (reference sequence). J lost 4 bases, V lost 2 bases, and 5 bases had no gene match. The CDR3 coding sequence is TGTGCCTGGAGTCGGACTAGCGGGAGTACGTACAATGAGCAGTTCTTC. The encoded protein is CAWSRTSGSTYNEQFF.

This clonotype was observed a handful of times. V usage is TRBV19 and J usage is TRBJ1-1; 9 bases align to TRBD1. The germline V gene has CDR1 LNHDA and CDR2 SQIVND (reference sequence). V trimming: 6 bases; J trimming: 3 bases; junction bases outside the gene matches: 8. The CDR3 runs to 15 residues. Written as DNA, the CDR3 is TGTGCCAGTAGGCACAGGGGGCGTGGGTACACTGAAGCTTTCTTT. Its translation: CASRHRGRGYTEAFF.

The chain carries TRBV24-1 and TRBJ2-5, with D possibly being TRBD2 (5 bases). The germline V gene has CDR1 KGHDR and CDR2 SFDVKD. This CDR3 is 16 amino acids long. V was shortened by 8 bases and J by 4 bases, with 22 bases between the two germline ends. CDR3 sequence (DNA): TGTGCCACCACCCTGGAGGATTATACGTACCGAGAGACCCAGTACTTC. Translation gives CATTLEDYTYRETQYF.

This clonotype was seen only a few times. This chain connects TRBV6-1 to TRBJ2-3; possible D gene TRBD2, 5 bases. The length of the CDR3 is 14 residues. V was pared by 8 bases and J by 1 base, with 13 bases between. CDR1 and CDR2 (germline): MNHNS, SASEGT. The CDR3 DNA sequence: TGTGCCAGCTCGGGTAGCGCAGGCACAGATACGCAGTATTTT. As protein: CASSGSAGTDTQYF.

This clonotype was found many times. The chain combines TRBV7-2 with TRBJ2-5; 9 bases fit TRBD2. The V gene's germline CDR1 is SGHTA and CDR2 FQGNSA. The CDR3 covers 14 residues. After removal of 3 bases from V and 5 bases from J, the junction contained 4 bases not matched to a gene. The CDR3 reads CASSFSGSGETQYF. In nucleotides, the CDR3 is TGTGCCAGCAGCTTTAGCGGGAGCGGTGAGACCCAGTACTTC.

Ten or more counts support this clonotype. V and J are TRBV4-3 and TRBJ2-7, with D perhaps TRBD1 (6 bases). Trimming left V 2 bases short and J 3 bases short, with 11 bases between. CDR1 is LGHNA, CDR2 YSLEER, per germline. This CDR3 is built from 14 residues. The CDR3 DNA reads TGCGCCAGCAGCCAAACTATGGACAGCTACGAGCAGTACTTC. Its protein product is CASSQTMDSYEQYF.

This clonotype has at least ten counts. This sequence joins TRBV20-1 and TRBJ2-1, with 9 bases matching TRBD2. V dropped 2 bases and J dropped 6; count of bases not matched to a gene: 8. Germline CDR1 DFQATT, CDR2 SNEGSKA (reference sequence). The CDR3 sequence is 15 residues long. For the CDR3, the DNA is TGCAGTGCTAGAAGGGTAGCGGGAGTGGGCAATGAGCAGTTCTTC. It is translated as CSARRVAGVGNEQFF.

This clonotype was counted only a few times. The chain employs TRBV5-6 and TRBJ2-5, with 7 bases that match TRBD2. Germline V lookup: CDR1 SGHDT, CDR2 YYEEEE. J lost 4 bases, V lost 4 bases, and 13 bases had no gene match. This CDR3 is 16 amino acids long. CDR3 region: CASSPKWGRAPETQYF. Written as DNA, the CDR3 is TGTGCCAGCAGCCCTAAGTGGGGGAGGGCCCCAGAGACCCAGTACTTC.

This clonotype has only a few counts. CDR3 DNA sequence: TGTGCCATCAGATCCTACAGGGTTGGCTACACCTTC. It translates to CAIRSYRVGYTF. J is TRBJ1-2 and V is TRBV10-3; tentative D call: TRBD1 (6 bases). CDR1 and CDR2 (germline): ENHRY, SYGVKD. The CDR3 consists of 12 residues. Trimming removed 6 bases at V and 7 bases at J, with 12 bases between.

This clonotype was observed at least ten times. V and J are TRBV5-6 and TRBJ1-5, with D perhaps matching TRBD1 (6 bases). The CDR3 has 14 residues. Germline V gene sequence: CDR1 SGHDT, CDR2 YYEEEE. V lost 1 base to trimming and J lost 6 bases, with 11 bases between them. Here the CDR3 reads CASSLFSGAQPQHF. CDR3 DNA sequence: TGTGCCAGCAGCTTGTTTTCAGGGGCTCAGCCCCAGCATTTT.

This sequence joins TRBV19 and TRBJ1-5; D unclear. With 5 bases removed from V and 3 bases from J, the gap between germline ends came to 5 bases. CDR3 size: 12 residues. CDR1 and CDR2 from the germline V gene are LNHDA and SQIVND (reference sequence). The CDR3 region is CASSPLNQPQHF. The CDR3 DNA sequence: TGTGCCAGTAGTCCCCTCAATCAGCCCCAGCATTTT.

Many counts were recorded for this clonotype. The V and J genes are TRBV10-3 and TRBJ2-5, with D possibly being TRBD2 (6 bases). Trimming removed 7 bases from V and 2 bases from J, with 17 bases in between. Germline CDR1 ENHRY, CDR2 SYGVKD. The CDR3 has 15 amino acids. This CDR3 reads CAINPFGGGQETQYF. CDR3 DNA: TGTGCCATCAACCCTTTTGGGGGAGGTCAAGAGACCCAGTACTTC.

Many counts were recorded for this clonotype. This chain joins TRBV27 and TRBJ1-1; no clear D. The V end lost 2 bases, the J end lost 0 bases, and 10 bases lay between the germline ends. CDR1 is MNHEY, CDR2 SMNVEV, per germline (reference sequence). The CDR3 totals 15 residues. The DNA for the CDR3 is TGTGCCAGCAGTTTACTTGGGCTCGTGAACACTGAAGCTTTCTTT. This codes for CASSLLGLVNTEAFF.

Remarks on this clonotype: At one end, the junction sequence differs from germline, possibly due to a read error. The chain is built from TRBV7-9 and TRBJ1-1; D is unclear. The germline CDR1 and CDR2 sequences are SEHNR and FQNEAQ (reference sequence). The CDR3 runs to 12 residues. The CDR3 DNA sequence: TGTGCCAGCAGCTTAGCGCTCACTAAAGCTTTCTTT. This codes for CASSLALTKAFF. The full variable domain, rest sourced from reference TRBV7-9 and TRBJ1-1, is DTGVSQNPRHKITKRGQNVTFRCDPISEHNRLYWYRQTLGQGPEFLTYFQNEAQLEKSRLLSDRFSAERPKGSFSTLEIQRTEQGDSAMYLCASSLALTKAFFGQGTRLTVV.

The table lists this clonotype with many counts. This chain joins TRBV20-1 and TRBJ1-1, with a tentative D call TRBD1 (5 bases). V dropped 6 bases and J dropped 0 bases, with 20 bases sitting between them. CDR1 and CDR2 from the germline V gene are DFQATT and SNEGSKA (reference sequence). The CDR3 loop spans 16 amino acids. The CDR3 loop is CSARAVSGTVNTEAFF. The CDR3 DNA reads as TGCAGTGCCCGCGCTGTTTCCGGGACGGTGAACACTGAAGCTTTCTTT.

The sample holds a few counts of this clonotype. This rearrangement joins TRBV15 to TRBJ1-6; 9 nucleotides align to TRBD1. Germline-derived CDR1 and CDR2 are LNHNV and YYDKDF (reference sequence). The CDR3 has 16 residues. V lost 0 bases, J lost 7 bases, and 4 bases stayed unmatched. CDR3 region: CATSREGQGRNSPLHF. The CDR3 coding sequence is TGTGCCACCAGCAGAGAAGGACAGGGGAGGAATTCACCCCTCCACTTT.

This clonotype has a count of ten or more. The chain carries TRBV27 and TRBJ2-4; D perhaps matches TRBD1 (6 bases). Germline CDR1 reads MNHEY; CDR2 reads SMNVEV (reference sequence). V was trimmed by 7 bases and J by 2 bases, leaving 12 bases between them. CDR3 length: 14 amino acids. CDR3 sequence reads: CASIAQGSKNIQYF. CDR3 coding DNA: TGTGCCAGCATTGCACAGGGCTCCAAAAACATTCAGTACTTC.

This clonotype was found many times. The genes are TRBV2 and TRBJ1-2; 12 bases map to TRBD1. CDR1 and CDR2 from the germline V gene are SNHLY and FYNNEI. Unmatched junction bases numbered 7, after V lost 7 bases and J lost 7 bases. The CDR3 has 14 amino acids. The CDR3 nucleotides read TGTGCCAGCACCGGGGGACAGGGGGCTTTTGGCTACACCTTC. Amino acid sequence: CASTGGQGAFGYTF.

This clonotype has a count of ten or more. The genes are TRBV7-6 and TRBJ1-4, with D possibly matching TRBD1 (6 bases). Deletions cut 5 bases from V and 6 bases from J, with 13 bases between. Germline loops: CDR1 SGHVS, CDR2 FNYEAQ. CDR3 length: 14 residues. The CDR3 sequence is CASSQQGSYEKLFF. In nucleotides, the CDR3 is TGTGCCAGCAGCCAACAGGGTTCCTATGAAAAACTGTTTTTT.

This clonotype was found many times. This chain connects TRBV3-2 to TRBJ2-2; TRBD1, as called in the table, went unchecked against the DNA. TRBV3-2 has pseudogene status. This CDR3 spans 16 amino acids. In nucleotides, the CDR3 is TGTGCCAGCAGCCCAGACAGGGGGCAAGAGGACGGGGAGCTGTTTTTT. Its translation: CASSPDRGQEDGELFF.